This is a list of T cell receptor beta chains from one sample in a study of T cell repertoires in cytomegalovirus infection. TCRdb used MiXCR to reprocess the reads, holding one entry per CDR3 protein. The sample lists approximately 500,000 distinct CDR3 sequences, approximately 10% occurring once. Sequencing input: PBMCs. The receptor source for this set is a human donor in good health (CMV status not recorded). Some clones in this sample may be carry-over from other donors' samples. Both conserved end residues are part of each CDR3. The D gene is left open where the match is weak. Size is omitted from some rows. Given values are once, few, many or a class for expanded clones.

length: 16
V: TRBV7-8
J: TRBJ2-5
size: many
D: TRBD1
DNA: TGTGCCAGCAGCTTAGGAACAGGGGCCGCACAAGAGACCCAGTACTTC
CDR3: CASSLGTGAAQETQYF

length: 15
V: TRBV7-6
J: TRBJ2-2
size: many
D: -
DNA: TGTGCCAGCAGCTTAAGTACAGGGAGCACCGGGGAGCTGTTTTTT
CDR3: CASSLSTGSTGELFF

length: 14
V: TRBV5-1
J: TRBJ2-3
size: -
D: -
DNA: TGCGCCAGCAGCTCTGACGACAGCACAGATACGCAGTATTTT
CDR3: CASSSDDSTDTQYF

length: 15
V: TRBV18
J: TRBJ1-1
size: few
D: -
DNA: TGTGCCAGCTCGCTTCCAGGACCCGATAACACTGAAGCTTTCTTT
CDR3: CASSLPGPDNTEAFF

length: 13
V: TRBV27
J: TRBJ2-3
size: many
D: TRBD2
DNA: TGTGCCAGCAAGACTAGCGGCACAGATACGCAGTATTTT
CDR3: CASKTSGTDTQYF

length: 15
V: TRBV19
J: TRBJ2-6
size: many
D: -
DNA: TGTGCCAGTAGTAAGTCGGGGAATGGGGCCAACGTCCTGACTTTC
CDR3: CASSKSGNGANVLTF

length: 16
V: TRBV6-2/TRBV6-3
J: TRBJ1-5
size: many
D: TRBD1
DNA: TGTGCCAGCAGTTACTCCGGGACAGGATTCAATCAGCCCCAGCATTTT
CDR3: CASSYSGTGFNQPQHF

length: 14
V: TRBV20-1
J: TRBJ2-4
size: -
D: TRBD1
DNA: TGCAGTGCTCGTCCCCGGGACAGAGTAAACATTCAGTACTTC
CDR3: CSARPRDRVNIQYF

length: 13
V: TRBV29-1
J: TRBJ2-7
size: -
D: -
DNA: TGCAGCGTTGAAAGCAGGGTGCCCTACGAGCAGTACTTC
CDR3: CSVESRVPYEQYF

length: 14
V: TRBV7-6
J: TRBJ2-5
size: -
D: -
DNA: TGTGCCAGCAGCTTGGGCCTACCCCAAGAGACCCAGCACTTC
CDR3: CASSLGLPQETQHF

length: 16
V: TRBV7-3
J: TRBJ2-2
size: few
D: -
DNA: TGTGCCAGCAGCTTAACCCGACAGGGAGGCACCGGGGAGCTGTTTTTT
CDR3: CASSLTRQGGTGELFF

length: 13
V: TRBV4-1
J: TRBJ2-7
size: few
D: TRBD2
DNA: TGCGCCAGCAGCCCAACGACTAGCACCGAGCAGTACTTC
CDR3: CASSPTTSTEQYF

length: 14
V: TRBV7-9
J: TRBJ2-5
size: few
D: TRBD2
DNA: TGTGCCAGCAGCAAGACTAGCGGGGGGGAGACCCAGTACTTC
CDR3: CASSKTSGGETQYF

length: 14
V: TRBV7-9
J: TRBJ1-4
size: few
D: TRBD1
DNA: TGTGCCAGCAGCGCGCAAGGGGGCAATGAAAAACTGTTTTTT
CDR3: CASSAQGGNEKLFF

length: 16
V: TRBV28
J: TRBJ2-7
size: many
D: TRBD1
DNA: TGTGCCAGCAGTTTATGGGGGACAGGGGGCGACTACGAGCAGTACTTC
CDR3: CASSLWGTGGDYEQYF

length: 17
V: TRBV5-1
J: TRBJ2-7
size: many
D: -
DNA: TGCGCCAGCAGCTTGTCCACAGGGAGCGGGATGACCTACGAGCAGTACTTC
CDR3: CASSLSTGSGMTYEQYF

length: 13
V: TRBV12-3/TRBV12-4
J: TRBJ1-2
size: many
D: TRBD1
DNA: TGTGCCACCTCAGACAGGGCGCCTTATGGCTACACCTTC
CDR3: CATSDRAPYGYTF

length: 14
V: TRBV28
J: TRBJ2-5
size: many
D: -
DNA: TGTGCCATCCGCCCAGGGCAGGCCCAAGAGACCCAGTACTTC
CDR3: CAIRPGQAQETQYF

length: 15
V: TRBV7-9
J: TRBJ2-1
size: many
D: -
DNA: TGTGCCAGCAGCTTATTCCGGGGATCCTACAATGAGCAGTTCTTC
CDR3: CASSLFRGSYNEQFF

length: 16
V: TRBV6-6
J: TRBJ2-3
size: few
D: -
DNA: TGTGCCAGCAGTTACGTCCGGGACTTGAGGCCAGATACGCAGTATTTT
CDR3: CASSYVRDLRPDTQYF

length: 15
V: TRBV5-1
J: TRBJ2-1
size: -
D: -
DNA: TGCGCCAGCAGCTTGGGACCAGGGGCTTACAATGAGCAGTTCTTC
CDR3: CASSLGPGAYNEQFF

length: 16
V: TRBV4-2
J: TRBJ1-1
size: -
D: TRBD1
DNA: TGTGCCAGCAGCCAAGGTACAACAGGGGGGAACACTGAAGCTTTCTTT
CDR3: CASSQGTTGGNTEAFF

length: 15
V: TRBV30
J: TRBJ1-5
size: few
D: -
DNA: TGTGCCTGGAGTGTAACTTCAGGGAGCAATCAGCCCCAGCATTTT
CDR3: CAWSVTSGSNQPQHF

length: 14
V: TRBV5-4
J: TRBJ2-5
size: many
D: TRBD2
DNA: TGTGCCAGCAGCTTGCGGACTAGCGACGGGACCCAGTACTTC
CDR3: CASSLRTSDGTQYF

length: 15
V: TRBV7-8
J: TRBJ1-2
size: many
D: -
DNA: TGTGCCAGCAGCTTAGCGACAGCTCGAGAGGTCGCCTACACCTTC
CDR3: CASSLATAREVAYTF

length: 15
V: TRBV2
J: TRBJ2-7
size: few
D: -
DNA: TGTGCCAGCGTACTTTGGGCTAGCGCTCGAGGGGTGCAGTACTTC
CDR3: CASVLWASARGVQYF

length: 15
V: TRBV29-1
J: TRBJ2-6
size: many
D: TRBD2
DNA: TGCAGCGCCCCCTTTGGGAGGGATGGGGCCAACGTCCTGACTTTC
CDR3: CSAPFGRDGANVLTF

length: 12
V: TRBV19
J: TRBJ1-1
size: many
D: -
DNA: TGTGCCAGTAGTATTTCGAACACTGAAGCTTTCTTT
CDR3: CASSISNTEAFF

length: 13
V: TRBV20-1
J: TRBJ2-1
size: -
D: -
DNA: TGCAGCCGACGGACACCCTACTACAATGAGCAGTTCTTC
CDR3: CSRRTPYYNEQFF

length: 16
V: TRBV5-8
J: TRBJ2-2
size: many
D: -
DNA: TGTGCCAGCACCCCGGGCGGGCGGGCCTACACCGGGGAGCTGTTTTTT
CDR3: CASTPGGRAYTGELFF

length: 11
V: TRBV27
J: TRBJ2-7
size: -
D: -
DNA: TGTGCCGCAGCAAGTCCCCGCGAGCAGTACTTC
CDR3: CAAASPREQYF

length: 17
V: TRBV11-2
J: TRBJ1-2
size: many
D: -
DNA: TGTGCCAGCAGCTTAGGCTACAGGGATCTCCGTGGCTATGGCTACACCTTC
CDR3: CASSLGYRDLRGYGYTF

length: 16
V: TRBV27
J: TRBJ1-3
size: few
D: -
DNA: TGTGCCAGCAGTTTATCTGGAGGGTACCCTGGAAACACCATATATTTT
CDR3: CASSLSGGYPGNTIYF

length: 13
V: TRBV7-9
J: TRBJ2-1
size: few
D: -
DNA: TGTGCCAGCATCGGAAGCTCCTACAATGAGCAGTTCTTC
CDR3: CASIGSSYNEQFF

length: 16
V: TRBV5-5
J: TRBJ2-1
size: many
D: TRBD2
DNA: TGTGCCAGCAGCGCCGGACTAGCGGGAGGGCCCAATGAGCAGTTCTTC
CDR3: CASSAGLAGGPNEQFF

length: 13
V: TRBV20-1
J: TRBJ2-7
size: -
D: -
DNA: TGCAGTGCTAGAGCGGGATCCTCCTACGAGCAGTACTTC
CDR3: CSARAGSSYEQYF

length: 14
V: TRBV11-2
J: TRBJ1-6
size: many
D: -
DNA: TGTGCCAGCAGGGCAGGGGACTTTAATTCACCCCTCCACTTT
CDR3: CASRAGDFNSPLHF

length: 17
V: TRBV12-3/TRBV12-4
J: TRBJ2-3
size: many
D: TRBD2
DNA: TGTGCCAGCAGTTTAGCGCGTCTAGCGGGACGCACAGATACGCAGTATTTT
CDR3: CASSLARLAGRTDTQYF

length: 17
V: TRBV6-5
J: TRBJ1-2
size: -
D: -
DNA: TGTGCCAGCAGTTCCCCTGGACAGCGGGGAACGGGCTATGGCTACACCTTC
CDR3: CASSSPGQRGTGYGYTF

length: 15
V: TRBV7-9
J: TRBJ2-5
size: few
D: -
DNA: TGTGCCAGCAGCTTATCGGCCAGGGGTCAAGAGACCCAGTACTTC
CDR3: CASSLSARGQETQYF

length: 14
V: TRBV19
J: TRBJ2-2
size: -
D: TRBD1
DNA: TGTGCCAGTAACCCGGGACAGGGGGCCGGGGAGCTGTTTTTT
CDR3: CASNPGQGAGELFF

length: 16
V: TRBV19
J: TRBJ2-2
size: few
D: TRBD2
DNA: TGTGCCAGTAGTACCCCAGCGGGGGGGCCAGGCGGGGAGCTGTTTTTT
CDR3: CASSTPAGGPGGELFF

length: 15
V: TRBV28
J: TRBJ2-7
size: many
D: -
DNA: TGTGCCAGCAGGGGAACTTATTCCCTCTCCTACGAGCAGTACTTC
CDR3: CASRGTYSLSYEQYF

length: 16
V: TRBV20-1
J: TRBJ2-7
size: once
D: -
DNA: TGCAGTGCTAGAGATCGAAGTCAGGGGTATCCCTACGAGCAGTACTTC
CDR3: CSARDRSQGYPYEQYF

length: 14
V: TRBV25-1
J: TRBJ1-4
size: -
D: -
DNA: TGTGCCAGCGGGGAGAGTGGCTTTAATGAAAAACTGTTTTTT
CDR3: CASGESGFNEKLFF

length: 13
V: TRBV29-1
J: TRBJ2-7
size: few
D: -
DNA: TGCAGCGCTGAGGACAGCGCCGGCTACGAGCAGTACTTC
CDR3: CSAEDSAGYEQYF

length: 13
V: TRBV29-1
J: TRBJ2-5
size: many
D: -
DNA: TGCAGCGTCCGGGACACTTTTCAAGAGACCCAGTACTTC
CDR3: CSVRDTFQETQYF

length: 15
V: TRBV28
J: TRBJ1-1
size: many
D: -
DNA: TGTGCCAGCAGTCGCTGGGGGGGCGCGGGAACTGAAGCTTTCTTT
CDR3: CASSRWGGAGTEAFF

length: 15
V: TRBV2
J: TRBJ2-6
size: many
D: -
DNA: TGTGCCAGCACTACACACAACTCTGGGGCCAACGTCCTGACTTTC
CDR3: CASTTHNSGANVLTF

length: 16
V: TRBV7-2
J: TRBJ2-3
size: many
D: TRBD2
DNA: TGTGCCAGCAGCCCGCTTGCCCAGCGGGGAAGGGGTCGGCAGTATTTT
CDR3: CASSPLAQRGRGRQYF

length: 16
V: TRBV11-2
J: TRBJ2-5
size: many
D: -
DNA: TGTGCCAGCAGCGGGCCCCGAGTGAGAATTCAAGAGACCCAGTACTTC
CDR3: CASSGPRVRIQETQYF

length: 13
V: TRBV14
J: TRBJ2-1
size: few
D: TRBD1
DNA: TGTGCCAGCAGCCAAGAGGTTAGGGGGCGAAAGTTCTTC
CDR3: CASSQEVRGRKFF

length: 13
V: TRBV20-1
J: TRBJ1-1
size: -
D: -
DNA: TGCAGTGCTGGGGACACCTCGAACACTGAAGCTTTCTTT
CDR3: CSAGDTSNTEAFF

length: 17
V: TRBV5-5
J: TRBJ2-3
size: -
D: TRBD2
DNA: TGTGCCAGCAGCTTGGGGGGACTAGCGGGAGTTACAGATACGCAGTATTTT
CDR3: CASSLGGLAGVTDTQYF